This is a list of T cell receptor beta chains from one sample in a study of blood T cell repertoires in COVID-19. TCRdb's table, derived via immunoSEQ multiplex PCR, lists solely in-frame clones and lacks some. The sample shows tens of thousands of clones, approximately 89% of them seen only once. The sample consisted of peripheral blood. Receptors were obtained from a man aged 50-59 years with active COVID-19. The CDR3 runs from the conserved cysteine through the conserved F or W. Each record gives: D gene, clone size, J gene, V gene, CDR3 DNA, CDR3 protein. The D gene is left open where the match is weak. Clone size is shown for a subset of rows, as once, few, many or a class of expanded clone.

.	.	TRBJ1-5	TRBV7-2	TGTGCCAGCAGCTCCTCCTTCCATCAGCCCCAGCATTTT	CASSSSFHQPQHF
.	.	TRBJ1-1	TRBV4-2	TGTGCCAGCAGCCAAGCAACCAGGGTAGACACTGAAGCTTTCTTT	CASSQATRVDTEAFF
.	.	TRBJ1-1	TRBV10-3	TGTGCCATCAGTGAGCCCCTCGGGGGGGTCACTGAAGCTTTCTTT	CAISEPLGGVTEAFF
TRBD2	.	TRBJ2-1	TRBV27	TGTGCCAGCAGGTCCAGCGGGAGGGGTTTTGGGAATGAGCAGTTCTTC	CASRSSGRGFGNEQFF
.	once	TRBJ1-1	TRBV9	TGTGCCAGCAGCTTGATAAACAGGGACACTGAAGCTTTCTTT	CASSLINRDTEAFF
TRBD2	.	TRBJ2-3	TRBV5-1	TGCGCCAGCAGCGCCGGGGGGGTCCCCGATACGCAGTATTTT	CASSAGGVPDTQYF
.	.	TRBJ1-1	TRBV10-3	TGTGCCATCAGACTGACAGTTAACACTGAAGCTTTCTTT	CAIRLTVNTEAFF
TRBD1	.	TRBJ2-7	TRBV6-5	TGTGCCAGCAGCCAACTGACAGGGACCTACGAGCAGTACTTC	CASSQLTGTYEQYF
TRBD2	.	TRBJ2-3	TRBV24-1	TGTGCCACCAGTGAGCGGGGGAGCGCCGGTACGCAGTATTTT	CATSERGSAGTQYF
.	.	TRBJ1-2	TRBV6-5	TGTGCCAGCAGTTACTCGAGGGATTATGGCTACACCTTC	CASSYSRDYGYTF
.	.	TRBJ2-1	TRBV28	TGTGCCAGCAGTTGGGCGACAGGTCACAATGAGCAGTTCTTC	CASSWATGHNEQFF
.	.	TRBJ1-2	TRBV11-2	TGTGCCAGCAGCTTACAGCTTGCGGCTAACTATGGCTACACCTTC	CASSLQLAANYGYTF
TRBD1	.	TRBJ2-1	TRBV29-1	TGCAGCGTTGAAGATCCGCGACAGGGACACAATGAGCAGTTCTTC	CSVEDPRQGHNEQFF